This T cell receptor (beta chain) appears in the sequencing data of a study of cytomegalovirus exposure and HLA in healthy donors. Study-level findings and limits: In a later analysis, a missense DCLRE1C variant was linked to TCR beta V- and J-gene trimming.

Germline values: CDR1 LGHNA, CDR2 YNFKEQ. This CDR3 comprises 15 residues. Primers included in the PCR were 60 Vbeta and 13 Jbeta primers. Per the original methods: Counted up in a later analysis, unique TCR beta chains came to roughly 80 million, with around 10 million shared. Only in-frame clones appear in the TCRdb table, and some are missing; sequencing was by immunoSEQ multiplex PCR. V, J and clone size are taken as reported in that table, and D and trimming were inferred from the DNA itself. The sample lists 90,000 or so clones; about four fifths were seen once. On this clone itself: Its antigen is unidentified. The junction departs from germline at one end; a sequencing error may be responsible. The same CDR3 also results from other DNA sequences found in this sample.

What was sequenced was PBMCs. The receptor's source is a man aged 45-60 years in good health and CMV-seropositive. This chain connects TRBV4-2 to TRBJ1-1; the D gene is possibly TRBD1 (6 bases). As DNA, the CDR3 is TGTGCCAGCAGCCAGGACGGGACATGGGGCACTGAAGCCTTCTTT. Its protein is CASSQDGTWGTEAFF.